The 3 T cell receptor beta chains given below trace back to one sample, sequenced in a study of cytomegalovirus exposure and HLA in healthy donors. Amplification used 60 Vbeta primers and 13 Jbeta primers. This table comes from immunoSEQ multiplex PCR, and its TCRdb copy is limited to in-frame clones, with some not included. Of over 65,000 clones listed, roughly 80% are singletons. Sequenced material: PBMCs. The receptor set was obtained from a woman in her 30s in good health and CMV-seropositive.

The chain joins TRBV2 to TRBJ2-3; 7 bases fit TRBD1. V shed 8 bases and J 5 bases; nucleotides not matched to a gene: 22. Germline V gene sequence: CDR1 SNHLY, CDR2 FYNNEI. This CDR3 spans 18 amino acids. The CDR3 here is CASARRPGQGEGEDTQYF. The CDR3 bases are TGTGCCAGCGCCAGAAGGCCTGGCCAGGGGGAAGGTGAAGATACGCAGTATTTT.

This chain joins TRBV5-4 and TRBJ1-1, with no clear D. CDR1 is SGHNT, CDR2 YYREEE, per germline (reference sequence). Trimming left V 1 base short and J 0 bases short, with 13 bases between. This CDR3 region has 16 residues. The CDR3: CASSLNGFFLNTEAFF. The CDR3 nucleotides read TGTGCCAGCAGCTTGAACGGGTTCTTCTTGAACACTGAAGCTTTCTTT.

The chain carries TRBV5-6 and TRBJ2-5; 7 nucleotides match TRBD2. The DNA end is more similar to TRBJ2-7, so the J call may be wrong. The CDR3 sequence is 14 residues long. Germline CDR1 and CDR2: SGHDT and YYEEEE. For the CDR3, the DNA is TGTGCCAGCAGCTATCGGACTAGTCTCTACGAGCAGTACTTC. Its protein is CASSYRTSLYEQYF.